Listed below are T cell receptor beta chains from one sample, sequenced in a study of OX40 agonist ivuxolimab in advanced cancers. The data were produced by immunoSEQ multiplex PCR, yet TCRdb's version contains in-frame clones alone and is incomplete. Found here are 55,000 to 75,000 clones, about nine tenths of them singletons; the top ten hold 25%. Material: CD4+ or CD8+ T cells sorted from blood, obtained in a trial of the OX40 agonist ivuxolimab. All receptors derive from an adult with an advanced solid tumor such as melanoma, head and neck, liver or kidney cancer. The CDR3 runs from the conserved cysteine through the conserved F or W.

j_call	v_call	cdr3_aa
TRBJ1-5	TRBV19	CASSIWGQPQHF
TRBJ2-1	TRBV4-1	CASSMGGGLSTNEQFF
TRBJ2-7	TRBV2	CASSWTSGSYEQYF
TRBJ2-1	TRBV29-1	CSARGGGRAGEQFF
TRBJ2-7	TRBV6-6	CASSYSFEWWEQYF
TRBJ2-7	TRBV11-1	CASRLLGAYEQYF
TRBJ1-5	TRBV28	CASSNDGYNQPQHF
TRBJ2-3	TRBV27	CASSSAGVWDTQYF
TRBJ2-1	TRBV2	CASTGGRVYGAYGRNEQFF
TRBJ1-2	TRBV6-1	CASRPWDTSNYGYTF
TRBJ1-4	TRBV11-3	CASSFSTPSEKLFF
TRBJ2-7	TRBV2	CASIGGGEQYF
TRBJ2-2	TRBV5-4	CASTMVDSSNTGELFF
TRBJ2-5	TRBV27	CASSGWDSQETQYF
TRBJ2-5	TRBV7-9	CASSPGGGRVQETQYF
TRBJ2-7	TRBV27	CASSLTGVEQYF